This T cell receptor beta chain was found in a study of cytomegalovirus exposure and HLA in healthy donors. This PCR relied on a set of 60 Vbeta primers and 13 Jbeta primers. TCRdb's table, derived via immunoSEQ multiplex PCR, lists solely in-frame clones and lacks some. The sample includes approximately 190,000 clones, about 85% seen only once; the top ten take less than 4.5%. Germline V gives CDR1 SEHNR, CDR2 FQNEAQ (reference sequence). Trimming took 5 bases from V and 7 from J; bases not matched to a gene: 5. This CDR3 is built from 13 residues. The source material was PBMCs. The receptor was isolated from a man over 45 in good health and CMV-seronegative. This rearrangement joins TRBV7-9 to TRBJ1-2, with 9 bases fitting TRBD1. CDR3 coding DNA: TGTGCCAGCAGCCGAAACAGGGGGCCTGGCTACACCTTC. It translates to CASSRNRGPGYTF.